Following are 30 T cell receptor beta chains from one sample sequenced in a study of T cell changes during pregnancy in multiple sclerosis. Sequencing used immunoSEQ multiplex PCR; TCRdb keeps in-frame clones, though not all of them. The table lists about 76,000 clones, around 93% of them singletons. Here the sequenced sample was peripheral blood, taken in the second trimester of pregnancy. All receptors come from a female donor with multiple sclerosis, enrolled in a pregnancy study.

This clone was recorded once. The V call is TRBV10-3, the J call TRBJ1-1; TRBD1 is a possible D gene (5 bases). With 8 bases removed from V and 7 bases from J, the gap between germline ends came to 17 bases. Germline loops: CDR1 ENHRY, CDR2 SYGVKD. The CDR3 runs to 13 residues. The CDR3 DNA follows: TGTGCCATCTCGGGGGGGTTGGGCCTTGAAGCTTTCTTT. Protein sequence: CAISGGLGLEAFF.

The CDR3 loop reads CASSPHNYRNYGYTF. The DNA for the CDR3 is TGCGCCAGCAGCCCGCACAACTACAGGAACTATGGCTACACCTTC. The chain links TRBV4-1 to TRBJ1-2; possible D gene TRBD1, 5 bases. Germline assignment: CDR1 MGHRA and CDR2 YSYEKL. Deletions cut 4 bases from V and 2 bases from J, with 14 bases between. The CDR3 length is 15 residues.

The CDR3 sequence is CASSPVFAGQGTPNYGYTF. CDR3 bases: TGTGCCAGCTCACCAGTCTTTGCAGGCCAGGGGACGCCTAACTATGGCTACACCTTC. The chain recombines TRBV18 with TRBJ1-2, with D perhaps TRBD1 (6 bases). The V gene's germline CDR1 is KGHSH and CDR2 LQKENI. V shed 2 bases and J shed 0 bases, with 22 bases lying between them. This CDR3 spans 19 amino acids.

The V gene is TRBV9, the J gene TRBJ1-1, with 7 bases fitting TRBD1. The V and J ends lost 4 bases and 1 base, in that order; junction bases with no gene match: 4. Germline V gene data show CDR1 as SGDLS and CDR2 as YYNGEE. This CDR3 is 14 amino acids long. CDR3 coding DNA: TGTGCCAGCAGCTCGACAGGGCAGAACACTGAAGCTTTCTTT. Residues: CASSSTGQNTEAFF.

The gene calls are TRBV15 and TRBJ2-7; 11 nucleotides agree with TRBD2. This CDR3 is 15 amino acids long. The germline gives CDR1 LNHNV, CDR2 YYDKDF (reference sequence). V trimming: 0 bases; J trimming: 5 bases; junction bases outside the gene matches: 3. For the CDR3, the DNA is TGTGCCACCAGCAGAGACCTTAGCGGGGGGGACGAGCAGTACTTC. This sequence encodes CATSRDLSGGDEQYF.

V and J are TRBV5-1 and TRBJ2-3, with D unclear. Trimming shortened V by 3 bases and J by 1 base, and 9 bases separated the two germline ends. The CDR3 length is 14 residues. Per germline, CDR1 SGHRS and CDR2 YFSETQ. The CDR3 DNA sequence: TGCGCCAGCAGCTCGCCCAGTCGCACAGATACGCAGTATTTT. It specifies CASSSPSRTDTQYF.

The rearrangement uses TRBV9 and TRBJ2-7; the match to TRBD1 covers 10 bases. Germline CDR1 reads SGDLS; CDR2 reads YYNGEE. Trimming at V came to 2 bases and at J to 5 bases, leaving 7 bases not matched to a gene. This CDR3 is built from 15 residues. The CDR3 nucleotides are TGTGCCAGCAGCGTCGGGACAGGGGTGCCCCACGAGCAGTACTTC. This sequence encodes CASSVGTGVPHEQYF.

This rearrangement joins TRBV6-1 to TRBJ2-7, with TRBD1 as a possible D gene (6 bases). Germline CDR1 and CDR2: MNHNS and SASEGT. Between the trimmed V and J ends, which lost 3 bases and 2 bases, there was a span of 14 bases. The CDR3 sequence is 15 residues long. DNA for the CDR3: TGTGCCAGCAGTGAGTGGACAGCCTCCACCTACGAGCAGTACTTC. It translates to CASSEWTASTYEQYF.

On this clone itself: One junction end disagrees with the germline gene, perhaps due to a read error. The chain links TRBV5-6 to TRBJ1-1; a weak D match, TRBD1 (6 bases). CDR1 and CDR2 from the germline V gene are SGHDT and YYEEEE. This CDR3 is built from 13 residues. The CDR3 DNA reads TGTGCCAGCAGCTTGGGACGGGACACGGGTTCCCTTTTT. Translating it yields CASSLGRDTGSLF.

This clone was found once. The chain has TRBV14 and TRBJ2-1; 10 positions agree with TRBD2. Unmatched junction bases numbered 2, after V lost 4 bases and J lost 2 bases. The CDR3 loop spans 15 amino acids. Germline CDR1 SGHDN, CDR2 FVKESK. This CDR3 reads CASSPLAGAYNEQFF. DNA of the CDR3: TGTGCCAGCAGCCCCCTAGCGGGAGCCTACAATGAGCAGTTCTTC.

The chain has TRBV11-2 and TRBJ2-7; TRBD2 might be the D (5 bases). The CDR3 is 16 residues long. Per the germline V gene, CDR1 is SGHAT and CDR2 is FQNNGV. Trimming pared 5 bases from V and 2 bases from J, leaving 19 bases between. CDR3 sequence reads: CASSLPTTRAPYEQYF. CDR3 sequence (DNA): TGTGCCAGCAGCCTTCCTACCACGAGGGCGCCCTACGAGCAGTACTTC.

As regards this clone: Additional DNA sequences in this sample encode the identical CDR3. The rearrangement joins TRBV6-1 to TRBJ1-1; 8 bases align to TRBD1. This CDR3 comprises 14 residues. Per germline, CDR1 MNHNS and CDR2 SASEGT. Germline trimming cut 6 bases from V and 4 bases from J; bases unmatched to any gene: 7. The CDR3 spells CASSRTGRTTEAFF. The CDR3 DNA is TGTGCCAGCAGCCGGACAGGGCGAACCACTGAAGCTTTCTTT.

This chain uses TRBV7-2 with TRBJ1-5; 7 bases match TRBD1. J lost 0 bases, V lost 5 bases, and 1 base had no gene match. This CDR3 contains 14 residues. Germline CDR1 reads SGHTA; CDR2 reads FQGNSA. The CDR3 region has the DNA TGTGCCAGCAGCAGGGACAGTAGCAATCAGCCCCAGCATTTT. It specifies CASSRDSSNQPQHF.

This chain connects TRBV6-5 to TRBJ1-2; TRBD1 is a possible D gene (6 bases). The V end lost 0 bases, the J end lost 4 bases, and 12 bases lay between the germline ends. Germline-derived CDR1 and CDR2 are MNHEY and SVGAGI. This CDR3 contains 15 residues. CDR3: CASSYSPPGVYGYTF. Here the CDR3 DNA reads TGTGCCAGCAGTTACTCCCCCCCAGGGGTCTATGGCTACACCTTC.

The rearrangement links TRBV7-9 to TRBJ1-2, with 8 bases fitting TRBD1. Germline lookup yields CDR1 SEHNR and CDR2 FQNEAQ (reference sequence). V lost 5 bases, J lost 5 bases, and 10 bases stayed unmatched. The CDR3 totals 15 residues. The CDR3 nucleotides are TGTGCCAGCAGCGCCGATACGGACAGGGTGTATGGCTACACCTTC. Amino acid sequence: CASSADTDRVYGYTF.

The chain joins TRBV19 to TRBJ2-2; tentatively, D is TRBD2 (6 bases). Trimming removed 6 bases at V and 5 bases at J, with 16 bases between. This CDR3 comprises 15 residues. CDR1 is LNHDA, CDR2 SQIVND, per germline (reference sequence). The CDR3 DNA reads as TGTGCCAGTAGGGGACTGACACTGATGACCGGGGAGCTGTTTTTT. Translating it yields CASRGLTLMTGELFF.

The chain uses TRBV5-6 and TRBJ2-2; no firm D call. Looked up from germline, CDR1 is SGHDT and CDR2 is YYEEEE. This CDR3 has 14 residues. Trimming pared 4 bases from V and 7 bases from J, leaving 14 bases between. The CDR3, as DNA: TGTGCCAGCAGCAGAGGAGAGACGCACGGGGAGCTGTTTTTT. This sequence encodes CASSRGETHGELFF.

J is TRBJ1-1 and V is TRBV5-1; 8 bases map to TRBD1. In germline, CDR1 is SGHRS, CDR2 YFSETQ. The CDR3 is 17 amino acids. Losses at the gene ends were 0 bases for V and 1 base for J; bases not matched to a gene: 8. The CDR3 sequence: CASSLVMPDRENTEAFF. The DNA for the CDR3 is TGCGCCAGCAGCTTGGTAATGCCGGACAGGGAGAACACTGAAGCTTTCTTT. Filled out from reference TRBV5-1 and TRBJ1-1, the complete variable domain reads KAGVTQTPRYLIKTRGQQVTLSCSPISGHRSVSWYQQTPGQGLQFLFEYFSETQRNKGNFPGRFSGRQFSNSRSEMNVSTLELGDSALYLCASSLVMPDRENTEAFFGQGTRLTVV.

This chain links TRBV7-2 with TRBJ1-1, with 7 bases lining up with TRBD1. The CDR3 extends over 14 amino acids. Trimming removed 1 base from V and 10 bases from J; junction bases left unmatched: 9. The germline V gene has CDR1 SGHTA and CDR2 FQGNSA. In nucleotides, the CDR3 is TGTGCCAGCAGCTTAGAAATAGACAGGGCGGGAGCTTTCTTT. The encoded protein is CASSLEIDRAGAFF. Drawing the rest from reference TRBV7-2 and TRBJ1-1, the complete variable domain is GAGVSQSPSNKVTEKGKDVELRCDPISGHTALYWYRQSLGQGLEFLIYFQGNSAPDKSGLPSDRFSAERTGGSVSTLTIQRTQQEDSAVYLCASSLEIDRAGAFFGQGTRLTVV.

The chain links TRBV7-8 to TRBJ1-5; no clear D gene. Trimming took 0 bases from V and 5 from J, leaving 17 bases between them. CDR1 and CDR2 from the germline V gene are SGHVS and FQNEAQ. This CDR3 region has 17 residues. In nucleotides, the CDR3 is TGTGCCAGCAGCTTAGCGCTAGAGGGAAAGCCATATCAGCCCCAGCATTTT. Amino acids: CASSLALEGKPYQPQHF.

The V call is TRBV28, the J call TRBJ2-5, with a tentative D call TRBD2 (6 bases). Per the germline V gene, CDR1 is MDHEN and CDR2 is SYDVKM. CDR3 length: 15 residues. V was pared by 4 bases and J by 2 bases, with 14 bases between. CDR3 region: CASSSYRDLQETQYF. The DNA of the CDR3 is TGTGCCAGCAGTTCCTACCGGGACTTGCAAGAGACCCAGTACTTC.

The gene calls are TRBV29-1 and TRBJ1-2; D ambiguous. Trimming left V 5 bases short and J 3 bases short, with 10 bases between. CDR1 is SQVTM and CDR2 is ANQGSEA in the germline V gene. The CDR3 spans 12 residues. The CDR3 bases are TGCAGCGTTTTCAGGAGGGACTATGGCTACACCTTC. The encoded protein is CSVFRRDYGYTF.

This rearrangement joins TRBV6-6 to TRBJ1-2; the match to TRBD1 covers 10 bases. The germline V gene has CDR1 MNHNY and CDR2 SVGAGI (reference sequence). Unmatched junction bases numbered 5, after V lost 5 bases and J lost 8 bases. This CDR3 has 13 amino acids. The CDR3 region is CASSTGTGVGYTF. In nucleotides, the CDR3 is TGTGCCAGCAGTACCGGGACAGGGGTCGGCTACACCTTC.

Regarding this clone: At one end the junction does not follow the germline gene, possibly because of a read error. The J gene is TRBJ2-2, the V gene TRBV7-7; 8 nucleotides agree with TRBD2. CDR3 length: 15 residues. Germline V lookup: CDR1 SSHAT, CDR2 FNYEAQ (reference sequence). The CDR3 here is CASSLGGAIVGELFF. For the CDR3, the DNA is TGTGCTAGCAGTCTCGGGGGGGCAATTGTCGGGGAGCTGTTTTTT.

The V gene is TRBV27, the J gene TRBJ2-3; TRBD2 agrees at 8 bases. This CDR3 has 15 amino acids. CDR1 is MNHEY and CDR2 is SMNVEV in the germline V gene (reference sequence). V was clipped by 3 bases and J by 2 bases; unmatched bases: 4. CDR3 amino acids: CASSLSGGITDTQYF. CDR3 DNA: TGTGCCAGCAGTTTGTCGGGGGGGATCACAGATACGCAGTATTTT.

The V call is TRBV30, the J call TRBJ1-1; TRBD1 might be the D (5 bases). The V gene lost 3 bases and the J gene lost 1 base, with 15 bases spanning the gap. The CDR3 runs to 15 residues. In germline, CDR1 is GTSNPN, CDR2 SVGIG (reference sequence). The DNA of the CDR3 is TGTGCCTGGAGCGGAGATGACAGCCAGAACACTGAAGCTTTCTTT. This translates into CAWSGDDSQNTEAFF.

DNA of the CDR3: TGTGCCATCAGTCCTCGAATAGCGGGGGGGCGGGATGAGCAGTTCTTC. Its translation is CAISPRIAGGRDEQFF. The chain recombines TRBV10-3 with TRBJ2-1; 11 positions agree with TRBD2. The V segment lost 5 bases and the J segment 8 bases; nucleotides outside the gene matches: 11. Germline loops: CDR1 ENHRY, CDR2 SYGVKD. The CDR3 loop spans 16 amino acids.

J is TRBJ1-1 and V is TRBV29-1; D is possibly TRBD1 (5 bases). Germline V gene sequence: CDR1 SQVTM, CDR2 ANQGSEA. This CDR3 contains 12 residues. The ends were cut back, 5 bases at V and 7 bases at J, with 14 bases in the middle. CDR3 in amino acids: CSVPWGGSEAFF. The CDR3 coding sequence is TGCAGCGTTCCTTGGGGGGGAAGTGAAGCTTTCTTT.

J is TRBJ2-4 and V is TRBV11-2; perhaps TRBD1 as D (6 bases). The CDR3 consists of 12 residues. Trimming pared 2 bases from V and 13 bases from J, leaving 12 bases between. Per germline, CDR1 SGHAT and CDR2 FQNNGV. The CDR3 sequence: CASSLSPGTQYF. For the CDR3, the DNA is TGTGCCAGCAGCTTATCCCCGGGGACACAGTACTTC.

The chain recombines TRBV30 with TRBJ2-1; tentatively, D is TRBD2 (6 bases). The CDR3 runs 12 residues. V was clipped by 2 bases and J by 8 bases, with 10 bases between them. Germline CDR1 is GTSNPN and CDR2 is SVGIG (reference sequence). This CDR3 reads CAWSRDFDEQFF. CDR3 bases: TGTGCCTGGAGTCGGGACTTCGATGAGCAGTTCTTC.